The source of this T cell receptor beta chain is a study of T cells in localized non-small cell lung cancer. Overall study results and limits: Tumor showed lower T cell clonality than uninvolved adjacent lung, where it was highest.

TCRdb's copy holds only in-frame clones and misses some; the assay was immunoSEQ multiplex PCR. The table has 130,000 or so clones, about 89% seen once. V dropped 6 bases and J dropped 8; count of bases not matched to a gene: 5. CDR1 and CDR2 (germline): SGHDT, YYEEEE. CDR3 length equals 12 residues. On this clone: Its antigen is still unknown.

This clonotype was obtained from a female donor at least 60 years old with stage I lung adenocarcinoma. Sequencing was performed on peripheral blood, taken before any cancer treatment. This chain links TRBV5-6 with TRBJ2-3, with 8 bases lining up with TRBD2. The CDR3 region has the DNA TGTGCCAGCACCACCGGGGGGGGTACGCAGTATTTT. Protein product: CASTTGGGTQYF.